This T cell receptor (beta chain) was identified during a study of T cell responses to AZD1222 COVID-19 vaccine. Whole-study findings and limits: Every sample of the repertoires postdated the peak T cell response.

V dropped 3 bases and J dropped 6; count of bases not matched to a gene: 7. The germline gives CDR1 LNHDA, CDR2 SQIVND (reference sequence). The CDR3 totals 14 residues. The sample holds one count of this clone. No antigen is known for it. The data were produced by immunoSEQ multiplex PCR, yet TCRdb's version contains in-frame clones alone and is incomplete. The profile shows about 130,000 clones, 90% of them singletons. The chain carries TRBV19 and TRBJ2-7; 8 positions agree with TRBD1. This receptor was identified in an adult in good health. This specimen consisted of peripheral blood, obtained on day 0 of AZD1222 vaccination. This CDR3 reads CASSMTPTGVEQYF. CDR3 DNA: TGTGCCAGTAGTATGACCCCGACAGGGGTCGAGCAGTACTTC.